These T cell receptor beta chains were read from a single sample in a study of blood T cell repertoires in COVID-19. Clones were read by immunoSEQ multiplex PCR, and TCRdb kept only the in-frame ones, dropping some. This sample has roughly 250,000 clones, with around nine tenths found just once. Sequences were obtained from PBMCs or T cells enriched from blood (not recorded which). These TCRs come from a woman younger than 30 who had recovered from COVID-19. The CDR3 runs from the conserved cysteine through the conserved F or W. D genes are given only for firm matches. A clone size is listed for some rows: how often the clone was seen (once, few, many), or a class if it is expanded.

J gene: TRBJ2-7; clone size: -; V gene: TRBV2; D gene: -; CDR3 DNA: TGTGCCAGCACTGGGGGGAGCTACGAGCAGTACTTC; CDR3 protein: CASTGGSYEQYF
J gene: TRBJ1-5; clone size: -; V gene: TRBV7-2; D gene: -; CDR3 DNA: TGTGCCAGCAGCTTCGGTCAGGGGCGAGGCAATCAGCCCCAGCATTTT; CDR3 protein: CASSFGQGRGNQPQHF
J gene: TRBJ2-7; clone size: few; V gene: TRBV28; D gene: TRBD1; CDR3 DNA: TGTGCCAGCAGCTTGGCGGGACAGGGGACCTACGAGCAGTACTTC; CDR3 protein: CASSLAGQGTYEQYF
J gene: TRBJ2-2; clone size: medium-sized; V gene: TRBV6-4; D gene: -; CDR3 DNA: TGTGCCAGCAGTGAGCGGGACACCGGGGAGCTGTTTTTT; CDR3 protein: CASSERDTGELFF
J gene: TRBJ1-1; clone size: -; V gene: TRBV15; D gene: TRBD1; CDR3 DNA: TGTGCCACCAGCAGAAGGACAGGGTATATGAACACTGAAGCTTTCTTT; CDR3 protein: CATSRRTGYMNTEAFF
J gene: TRBJ2-7; clone size: -; V gene: TRBV7-3; D gene: TRBD2; CDR3 DNA: TGTGCCAGCAGCTTAGGCCCTCCGGGCGGGGGGGCTTACGAGCAGTACTTC; CDR3 protein: CASSLGPPGGGAYEQYF
J gene: TRBJ1-1; clone size: -; V gene: TRBV7-9; D gene: TRBD1; CDR3 DNA: TGTGCCAGCAGCCCGCAGACAGGGGTGAACACTGAAGCTTTCTTT; CDR3 protein: CASSPQTGVNTEAFF
J gene: TRBJ1-4; clone size: -; V gene: TRBV28; D gene: TRBD1; CDR3 DNA: TGTGCCAGCGAGGACAGGGGAGGAGAAAAACTGTTTTTT; CDR3 protein: CASEDRGGEKLFF
J gene: TRBJ2-3; clone size: -; V gene: TRBV18; D gene: -; CDR3 DNA: TGTGCCAGCTCACCACCCCTCACAGATACGCAGTATTTT; CDR3 protein: CASSPPLTDTQYF
J gene: TRBJ2-7; clone size: -; V gene: TRBV28; D gene: -; CDR3 DNA: TGTGCCAGCAGTTCGATCGACTCTCACTACGAGCAGTACTTC; CDR3 protein: CASSSIDSHYEQYF
J gene: TRBJ1-2; clone size: once; V gene: TRBV27; D gene: -; CDR3 DNA: TGTGCCAGCAGTTGGCGGGGGATTAACTATGGCTACACCTTC; CDR3 protein: CASSWRGINYGYTF
J gene: TRBJ2-3; clone size: -; V gene: TRBV9; D gene: TRBD2; CDR3 DNA: TGTGCCAGCGCCCGCCTCGGAGCGGGAGAGATCACAGATACGCAGTATTTT; CDR3 protein: CASARLGAGEITDTQYF
J gene: TRBJ2-7; clone size: -; V gene: TRBV21-1; D gene: -; CDR3 DNA: TGTGCCAGCAGCAAAGAGGGAGGCGAGCAGTACTTC; CDR3 protein: CASSKEGGEQYF
J gene: TRBJ2-7; clone size: -; V gene: TRBV9; D gene: TRBD2; CDR3 DNA: TGTGCCAGCAGCGCAGGGACTAGCGGGGACTACGAGCAGTACTTC; CDR3 protein: CASSAGTSGDYEQYF
J gene: TRBJ1-1; clone size: once; V gene: TRBV7-9; D gene: TRBD1; CDR3 DNA: TGTGCCAGCAGACCAGAATGGGGACAGGGGAACACTGAAGCTTTCTTT; CDR3 protein: CASRPEWGQGNTEAFF
J gene: TRBJ1-2; clone size: once; V gene: TRBV4-1; D gene: -; CDR3 DNA: TGCGCCAGCAGCGGGCAGGGGACGTCTGGCTACACCTTC; CDR3 protein: CASSGQGTSGYTF